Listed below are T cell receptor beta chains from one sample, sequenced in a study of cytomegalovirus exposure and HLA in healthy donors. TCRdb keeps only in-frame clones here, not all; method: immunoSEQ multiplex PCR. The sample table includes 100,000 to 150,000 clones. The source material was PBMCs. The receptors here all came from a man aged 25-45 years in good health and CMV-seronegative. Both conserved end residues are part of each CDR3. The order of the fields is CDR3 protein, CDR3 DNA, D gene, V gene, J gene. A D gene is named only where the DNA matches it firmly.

CAWSVDRGYEQYF	TGTGCCTGGAGTGTAGACAGGGGCTACGAGCAGTACTTC	TRBD1	TRBV30	TRBJ2-7
CASSPGGGPEDEQFF	TGTGCCAGCAGCCCCGGGGGGGGCCCCGAGGATGAGCAGTTCTTC	TRBD2	TRBV11-2	TRBJ2-1
CASSEGGGLTDTQYF	TGTGCCAGCAGTGAAGGGGGGGGGCTCACAGATACGCAGTATTTT	NA	TRBV6-1	TRBJ2-3
CASSISSNQPQHF	TGTGCCAGCAGTATTAGTAGCAATCAGCCCCAGCATTTT	NA	TRBV6-5	TRBJ1-5
CASSQDRGQGSDTQYF	TGCGCCAGCAGCCAAGATCGGGGACAGGGGTCAGATACGCAGTATTTT	TRBD1	TRBV4-3	TRBJ2-3
CASSPMTGSGNQPQHF	TGTGCCAGCAGTCCCATGACAGGGAGCGGCAATCAGCCCCAGCATTTT	TRBD1	TRBV28	TRBJ1-5
CASSLRRPNTEAFF	TGTGCCAGCAGTCTGAGGCGACCCAACACTGAAGCTTTCTTT	NA	TRBV27	TRBJ1-1
CASSLGQGNNSPLHF	TGTGCCAGCAGCCTCGGACAGGGAAATAATTCACCCCTCCACTTT	TRBD1	TRBV7-2	TRBJ1-6
CASSSSGQMNTGELFF	TGTGCCAGCAGCTCGTCGGGACAGATGAACACCGGGGAGCTGTTTTTT	TRBD1	TRBV9	TRBJ2-2
CASSQRDRVGTEAFF	TGTGCCAGCAGCCAGAGGGACAGGGTTGGCACTGAAGCTTTCTTT	TRBD1	TRBV14	TRBJ1-1
CASRKGRLNTEAFF	TGTGCCAGCAGAAAAGGGAGATTGAACACTGAAGCTTTCTTT	NA	TRBV27	TRBJ1-1
CASSLGGDRAIYEQYF	TGTGCCAGCAGCTTGGGGGGGGACAGGGCCATCTACGAGCAGTACTTC	TRBD1	TRBV5-4	TRBJ2-7
CSVGEIGGYTEAFF	TGCAGCGTTGGGGAGATCGGGGGGTACACTGAAGCTTTCTTT	NA	TRBV29-1	TRBJ1-1
CAWSLGTKETQYF	TGTGCCTGGAGTCTTGGGACAAAAGAGACCCAGTACTTC	NA	TRBV30	TRBJ2-5
CASSVPTDIYGYTF	TGTGCCAGCAGTGTTCCGACTGATATCTATGGCTACACCTTC	NA	TRBV28	TRBJ1-2
CAWSGVIDGGSYGYTF	TGTGCCTGGAGTGGGGTAATTGACGGAGGTAGTTATGGCTACACCTTC	NA	TRBV30	TRBJ1-2
CSVFAGGDEQYF	TGCAGCGTTTTTGCGGGAGGAGACGAGCAGTACTTC	TRBD2	TRBV29-1	TRBJ2-7
CASRSLAGTSGNEQFF	TGTGCCAGTAGATCTCTGGCCGGGACTAGCGGCAATGAGCAGTTCTTC	TRBD2	TRBV19	TRBJ2-1
CASSLSAEYEQYF	TGTGCCAGCAGTTTATCAGCGGAGTACGAGCAGTACTTC	NA	TRBV28	TRBJ2-7
CASSPPGIIYGYTF	TGTGCCAGCAGCCCACCGGGGATTATCTATGGCTACACCTTC	NA	TRBV28	TRBJ1-2
CASNSPRYNEQFF	TGTGCCAGCAACTCTCCCAGGTACAATGAGCAGTTCTTC	NA	TRBV6-6	TRBJ2-1
CASSEKGRGINEQFF	TGTGCCAGCAGTGAGAAGGGGCGGGGGATCAATGAGCAGTTCTTC	TRBD2	TRBV2	TRBJ2-1
CASSPRQGKETQYF	TGCGCCAGCAGCCCCAGACAGGGAAAAGAGACCCAGTACTTC	TRBD1	TRBV5-1	TRBJ2-5
CASSLVGSGGLETQYF	TGCGCCAGCAGCTTGGTTGGTAGCGGAGGGTTGGAGACCCAGTACTTC	NA	TRBV5-1	TRBJ2-5
CASSWEQDSGNTIYF	TGTGCCAGCAGCTGGGAACAGGACTCTGGAAACACCATATATTTT	NA	TRBV7-9	TRBJ1-3
CASSPGLGADTQYF	TGCGCCAGCAGCCCCGGACTTGGAGCGGATACGCAGTATTTT	NA	TRBV5-1	TRBJ2-3
CATSRDRGTGDTGELFF	TGTGCCACCAGCAGAGACCGTGGGACAGGGGACACCGGGGAGCTGTTTTTT	TRBD1	TRBV15	TRBJ2-2
CASSLGSYGHGNEKLFF	TGTGCCAGCAGTTTGGGGTCGTATGGACACGGCAATGAAAAACTGTTTTTT	NA	TRBV28	TRBJ1-4
CSAPVGNTIYF	TGCAGTGCGCCGGTTGGAAACACCATATATTTT	NA	TRBV20-1	TRBJ1-3
CASSFYRVPGNTIYF	TGTGCCAGCAGCTTTTACAGGGTGCCTGGAAACACCATATATTTT	NA	TRBV11-2	TRBJ1-3
CASRGLLYSYEQYF	TGCGCCAGCAGGGGACTACTCTACTCCTACGAGCAGTACTTC	TRBD2	TRBV5-1	TRBJ2-7
CASSQDLWLAGGNNEQFF	TGTGCCAGCAGCCAAGATTTATGGTTAGCGGGGGGGAACAATGAGCAGTTCTTC	TRBD2	TRBV4-2	TRBJ2-1
CSGAAENEQFF	TGCAGTGGTGCAGCGGAGAATGAGCAGTTCTTC	NA	TRBV20-1	TRBJ2-1
CASSSTGLGNTEAFF	TGCGCCAGCAGCTCGACAGGGCTTGGAAACACTGAAGCTTTCTTT	TRBD1	TRBV5-1	TRBJ1-1
CASSRLNWGRGTEAFF	TGTGCCAGCAGCCGTCTTAATTGGGGAAGAGGGACTGAAGCTTTCTTT	NA	TRBV14	TRBJ1-1